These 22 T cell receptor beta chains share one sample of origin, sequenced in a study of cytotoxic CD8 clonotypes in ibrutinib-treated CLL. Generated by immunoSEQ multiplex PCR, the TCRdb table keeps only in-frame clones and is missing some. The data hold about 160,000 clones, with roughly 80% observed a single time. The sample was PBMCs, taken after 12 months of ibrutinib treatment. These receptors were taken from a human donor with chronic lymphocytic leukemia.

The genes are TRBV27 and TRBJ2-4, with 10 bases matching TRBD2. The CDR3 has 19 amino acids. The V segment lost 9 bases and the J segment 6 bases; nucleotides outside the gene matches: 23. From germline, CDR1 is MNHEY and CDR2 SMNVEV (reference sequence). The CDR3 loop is CASNGMERGGRGYINIQYF. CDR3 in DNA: TGTGCCAGTAATGGGATGGAGCGGGGGGGCCGGGGTTATATAAACATTCAGTACTTC.

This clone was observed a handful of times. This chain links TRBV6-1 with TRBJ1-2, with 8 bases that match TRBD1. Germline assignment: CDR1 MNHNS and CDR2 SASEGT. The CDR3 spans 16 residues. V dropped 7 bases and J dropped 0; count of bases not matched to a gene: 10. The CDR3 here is CASTKAGQAANYGYTF. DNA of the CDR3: TGTGCCAGCACTAAAGCGGGACAGGCAGCTAACTATGGCTACACCTTC.

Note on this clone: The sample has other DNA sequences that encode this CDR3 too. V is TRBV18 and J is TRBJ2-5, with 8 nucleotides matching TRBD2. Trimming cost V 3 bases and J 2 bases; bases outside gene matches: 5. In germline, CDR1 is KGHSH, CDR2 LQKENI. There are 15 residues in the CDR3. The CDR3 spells CASSPQAGGQETQYF. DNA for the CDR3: TGTGCCAGCTCACCTCAGGCGGGGGGTCAAGAGACCCAGTACTTC.

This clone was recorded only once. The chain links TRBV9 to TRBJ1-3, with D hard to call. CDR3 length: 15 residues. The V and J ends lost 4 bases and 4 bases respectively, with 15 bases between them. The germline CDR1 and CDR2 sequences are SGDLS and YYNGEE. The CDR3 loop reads CASSPYGGSGNTIYF. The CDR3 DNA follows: TGTGCCAGCAGCCCATACGGAGGGTCCGGAAACACCATATATTTT.

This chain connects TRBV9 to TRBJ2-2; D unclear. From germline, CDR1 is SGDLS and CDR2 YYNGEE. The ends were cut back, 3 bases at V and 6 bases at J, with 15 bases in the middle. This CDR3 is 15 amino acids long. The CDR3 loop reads CASSADKELAGELFF. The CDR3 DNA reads TGTGCCAGCAGCGCTGACAAGGAACTCGCCGGGGAGCTGTTTTTT.

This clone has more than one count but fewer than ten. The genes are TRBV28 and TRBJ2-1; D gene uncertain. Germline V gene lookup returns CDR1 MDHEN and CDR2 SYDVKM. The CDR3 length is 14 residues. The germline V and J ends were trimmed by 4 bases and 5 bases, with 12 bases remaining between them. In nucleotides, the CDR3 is TGTGCCAGCAGTTCACCGAATTCAAACAATGAGCAGTTCTTC. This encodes CASSSPNSNNEQFF. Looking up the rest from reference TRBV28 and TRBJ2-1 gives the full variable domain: DVKVTQSSRYLVKRTGEKVFLECVQDMDHENMFWYRQDPGLGLRLIYFSYDVKMKEKGDIPEGYSVSREKKERFSLILESASTNQTSMYLCASSSPNSNNEQFFGPGTRLTVL.

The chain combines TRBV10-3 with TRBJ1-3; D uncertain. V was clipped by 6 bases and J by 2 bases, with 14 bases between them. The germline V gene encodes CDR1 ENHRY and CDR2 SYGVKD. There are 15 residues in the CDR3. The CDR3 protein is CAIRPPAGPGNTIYF. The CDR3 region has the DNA TGTGCCATCAGGCCACCCGCAGGCCCTGGAAACACCATATATTTT.

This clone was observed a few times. In DNA form, the CDR3 reads TGTGCCAGCAGTTACGGGACTAGCGGGGGGGCCTACAATGAGCAGTTCTTC. This gives the protein CASSYGTSGGAYNEQFF. The chain recombines TRBV5-4 with TRBJ2-1; 16 positions agree with TRBD2. The CDR3 totals 17 residues. Germline CDR1 and CDR2: SGHNT and YYREEE (reference sequence). V dropped 5 bases and J dropped 2; count of bases not matched to a gene: 4.

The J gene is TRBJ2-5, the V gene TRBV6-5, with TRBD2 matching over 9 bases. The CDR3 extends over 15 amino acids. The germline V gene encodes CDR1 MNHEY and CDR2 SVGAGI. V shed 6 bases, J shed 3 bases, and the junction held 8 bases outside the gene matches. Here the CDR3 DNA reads TGTGCCAGCAGCGACGGGGCTAGCGGGGAAGAGACCCAGTACTTC. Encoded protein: CASSDGASGEETQYF.

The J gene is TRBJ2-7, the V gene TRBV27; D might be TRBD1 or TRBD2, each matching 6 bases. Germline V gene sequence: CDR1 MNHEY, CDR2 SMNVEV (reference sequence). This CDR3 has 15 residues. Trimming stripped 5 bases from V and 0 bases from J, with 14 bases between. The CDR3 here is CASSLQGGSSYEQYF. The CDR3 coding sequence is TGTGCCAGCAGTCTCCAAGGGGGGAGCTCCTACGAGCAGTACTTC.

The DNA of the CDR3 is TGTGCCACCAGCAGAGGTTCTAGCGGGGGGGGATCAGATACGCAGTATTTT. This codes for CATSRGSSGGGSDTQYF. The chain uses TRBV15 and TRBJ2-3; 12 nucleotides agree with TRBD2. The CDR3 runs 17 residues. The ends lost 1 base at V and 4 bases at J; junction bases unmatched: 6. CDR1 and CDR2 (germline): LNHNV, YYDKDF (reference sequence).

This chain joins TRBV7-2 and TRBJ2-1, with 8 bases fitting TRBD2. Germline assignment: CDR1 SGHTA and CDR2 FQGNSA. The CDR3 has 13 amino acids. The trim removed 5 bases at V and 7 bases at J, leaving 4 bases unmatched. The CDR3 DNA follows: TGTGCCAGCAGCCCGAGCGGGAGTAATGAGCAGTTCTTC. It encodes CASSPSGSNEQFF.

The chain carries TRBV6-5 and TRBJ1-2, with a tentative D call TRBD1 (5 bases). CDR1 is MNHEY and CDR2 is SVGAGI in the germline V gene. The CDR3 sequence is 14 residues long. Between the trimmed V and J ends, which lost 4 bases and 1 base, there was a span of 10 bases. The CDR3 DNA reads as TGTGCCAGCAGTTGGGGGGGGAATAACTATGGCTACACCTTC. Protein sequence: CASSWGGNNYGYTF.

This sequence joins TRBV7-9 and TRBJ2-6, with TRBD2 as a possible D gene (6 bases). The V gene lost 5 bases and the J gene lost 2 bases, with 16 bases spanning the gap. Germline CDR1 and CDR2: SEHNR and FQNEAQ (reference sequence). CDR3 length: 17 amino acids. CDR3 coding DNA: TGTGCCAGCAGCACCTCCCAGGACTATCCTGGGGCCAACGTCCTGACTTTC. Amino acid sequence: CASSTSQDYPGANVLTF.

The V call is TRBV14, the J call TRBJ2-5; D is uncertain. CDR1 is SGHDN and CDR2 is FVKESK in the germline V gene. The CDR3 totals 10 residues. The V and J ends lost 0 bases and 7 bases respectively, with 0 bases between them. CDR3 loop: CASSQETQYF. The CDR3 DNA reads TGTGCCAGCAGCCAAGAGACCCAGTACTTC.

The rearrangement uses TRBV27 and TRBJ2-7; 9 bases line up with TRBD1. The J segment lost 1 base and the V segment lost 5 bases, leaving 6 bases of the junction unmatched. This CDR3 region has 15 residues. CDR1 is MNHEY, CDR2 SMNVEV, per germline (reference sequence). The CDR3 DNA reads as TGTGCCAGCAGTCCTCCGGGACAGGGATCCTACGAGCAGTACTTC. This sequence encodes CASSPPGQGSYEQYF.

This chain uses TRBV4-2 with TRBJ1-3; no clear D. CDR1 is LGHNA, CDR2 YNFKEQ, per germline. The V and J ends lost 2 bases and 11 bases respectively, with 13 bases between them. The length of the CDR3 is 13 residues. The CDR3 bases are TGTGCCAGCAGCCAAAAGGTGACGGGCGCCATATATTTT. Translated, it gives CASSQKVTGAIYF.

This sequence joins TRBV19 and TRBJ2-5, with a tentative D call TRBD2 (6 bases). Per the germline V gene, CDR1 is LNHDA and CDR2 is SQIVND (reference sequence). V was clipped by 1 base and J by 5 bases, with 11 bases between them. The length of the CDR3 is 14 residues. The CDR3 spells CASSIAGGRETQYF. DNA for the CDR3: TGTGCCAGTAGTATAGCCGGAGGGAGGGAGACCCAGTACTTC.

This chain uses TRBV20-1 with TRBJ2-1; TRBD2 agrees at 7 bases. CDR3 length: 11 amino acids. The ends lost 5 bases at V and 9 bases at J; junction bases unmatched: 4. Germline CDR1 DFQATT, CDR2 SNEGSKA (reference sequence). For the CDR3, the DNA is TGCAGTGCTGGCTCGGGGGGTGAGCAGTTCTTC. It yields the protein CSAGSGGEQFF.

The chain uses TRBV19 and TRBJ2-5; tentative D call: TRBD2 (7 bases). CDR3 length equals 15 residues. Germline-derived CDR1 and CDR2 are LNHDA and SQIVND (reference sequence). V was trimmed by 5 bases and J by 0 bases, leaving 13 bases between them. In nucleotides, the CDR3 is TGTGCCAGTAGTCCCCGGGGGGCCGACCAAGAGACCCAGTACTTC. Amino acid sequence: CASSPRGADQETQYF.

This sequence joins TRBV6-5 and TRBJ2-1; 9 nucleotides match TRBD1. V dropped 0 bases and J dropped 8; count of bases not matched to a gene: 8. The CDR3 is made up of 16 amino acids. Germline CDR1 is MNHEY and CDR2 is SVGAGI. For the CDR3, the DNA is TGTGCCAGCAGTTACTCGAGGGGACAGGGTATACATGAGCAGTTCTTC. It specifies CASSYSRGQGIHEQFF.

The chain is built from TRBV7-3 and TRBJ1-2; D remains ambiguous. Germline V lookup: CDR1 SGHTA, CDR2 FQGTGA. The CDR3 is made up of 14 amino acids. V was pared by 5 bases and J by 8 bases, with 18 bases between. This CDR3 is CASSTNNRVEGYTF. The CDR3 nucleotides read TGTGCCAGCAGCACTAACAACCGGGTAGAGGGCTACACCTTC.